The present entry profiles one T cell receptor beta chain with its context. Its matching antigen is unknown. The data are from a study of T cells in localized non-small cell lung cancer. Study-wide findings and caveats: Clonality of T cells reached its maximum in uninvolved adjacent lung, surpassing tumor. Heterogeneity remains possible because sequencing was limited to only one tumor region. Appearance in adjacent lung was seen for a median 57 of the top 100 tumor clones. A higher density of T cells in blood coincided with extended overall survival.

The assay was immunoSEQ multiplex PCR, and TCRdb's table has in-frame clones only and misses some. Here the sample spans roughly 89,000 clones, about nine tenths being singletons. Germline values: CDR1 SEHNR, CDR2 FQNEAQ (reference sequence). Trimming left V 5 bases short and J 4 bases short, with 14 bases between. The CDR3 runs 14 residues. The chain links TRBV7-9 to TRBJ1-2; D is unresolved. Specimen: PBMCs, collected before any cancer treatment. The receptor comes from a woman aged 35 to 75 with stage II squamous cell lung carcinoma. The CDR3 spells CASSEDTQAYGYTF. CDR3 sequence (DNA): TGTGCCAGCAGCGAAGACACCCAGGCCTATGGCTACACCTTC.